Here is one TCR beta chain with its context. The data stem from a study of a mutant IDH1 vaccine in newly diagnosed glioma. TCRdb's copy holds only in-frame clones and misses some; the assay was immunoSEQ multiplex PCR. The data hold roughly 99,000 clones, with around 90% observed a single time. Time point noted: baseline, week 1 (first vaccination visit). The treatment here: pre-vaccination baseline after standard-of-care therapy. V dropped 5 bases and J dropped 4 bases, with 18 bases sitting between them. CDR1 MDHEN and CDR2 SYDVKM come from the germline V gene. The CDR3 contains 16 residues. The receptor was derived from a woman in her forties or fifties with glioma. The specimen was PBMCs, collected from a glioma patient treated with radiotherapy, temozolomide or both. V usage is TRBV28 and J usage is TRBJ1-5, with D possibly matching TRBD1 (5 bases). CDR3 bases: TGTGCCAGCAGTATAGGGACCGAGGATGGAAATCAGCCCCAGCATTTT. Protein: CASSIGTEDGNQPQHF.